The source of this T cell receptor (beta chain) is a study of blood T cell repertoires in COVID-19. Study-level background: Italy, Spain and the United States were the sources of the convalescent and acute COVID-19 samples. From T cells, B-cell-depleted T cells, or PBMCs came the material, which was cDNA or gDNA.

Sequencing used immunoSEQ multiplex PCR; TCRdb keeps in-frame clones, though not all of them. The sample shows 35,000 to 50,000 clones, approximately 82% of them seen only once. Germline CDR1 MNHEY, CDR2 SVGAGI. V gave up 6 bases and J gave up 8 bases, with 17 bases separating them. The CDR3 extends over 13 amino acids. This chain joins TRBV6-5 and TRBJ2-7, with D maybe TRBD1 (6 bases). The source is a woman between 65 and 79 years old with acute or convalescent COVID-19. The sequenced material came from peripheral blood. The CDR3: CASRESQGRKQYF. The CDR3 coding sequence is TGTGCCAGCAGAGAGAGCCAGGGGCGCAAGCAGTACTTC.